The source of this T cell receptor (beta chain) is a study of blood T cell repertoires in COVID-19. The CDR3 is 14 amino acids. V was clipped by 1 base and J by 9 bases, with 14 bases between them. The germline V gene has CDR1 SGDLS and CDR2 YYNGEE. In the original processing: From reference gene primer amplification, estimates of nucleated cell counts were derived. The repertoire was sequenced with immunoSEQ multiplex PCR; TCRdb's copy has only in-frame clones and lacks some. Clone size and V and J calls were adopted from that table, with D and trimming inferred from the DNA. The sample records about 100,000 clones, 84% being singletons.

The receptor's source is a human donor in a cohort sampled during active COVID-19. The J gene is TRBJ2-1, the V gene TRBV9; TRBD1 is a possible D gene (5 bases). Sequencing was performed on peripheral blood. CDR3: CASSVPAGNGEQFF. As DNA, the CDR3 is TGTGCCAGCAGCGTACCGGCAGGGAACGGTGAGCAGTTCTTC.